Below, 16 T cell receptor beta chains from the same sample are listed, as sequenced in a study of patients and donors after allogeneic stem cell transplantation. TCRdb reanalysed the RT-PCR reads using MiXCR and keeps one entry per CDR3 protein. The sample comprises about 960,000 distinct CDR3 sequences, roughly 18% of which are singletons, and around 6% rests with the top ten. Sequenced: blood, either unsorted or a sorted T cell fraction (not recorded which). The receptor set was obtained from a human donor who was either an allogeneic HSCT recipient or a stem cell or donor lymphocyte infusion donor (not recorded which). It is not recorded whose cells these are; they may come from a transplant donor.

This clonotype was picked up a small number of times. This chain connects TRBV10-3 to TRBJ2-1; possibly TRBD1 for D (5 bases). Germline V gives CDR1 ENHRY, CDR2 SYGVKD. The V and J ends lost 6 bases and 7 bases respectively, with 22 bases between them. This CDR3 is built from 16 residues. Written as DNA, the CDR3 is TGTGCCATCAGCTACCGGGCAGGGTGGTCTGCTAATGAGCAGTTCTTC. Translating it yields CAISYRAGWSANEQFF.

This clonotype has a count of ten or more. J is TRBJ2-3 and V is TRBV5-6, with D unresolved. Trimming removed 0 bases from V and 5 bases from J, with 10 bases in between. Germline assignment: CDR1 SGHDT and CDR2 YYEEEE. The CDR3 spans 14 residues. This CDR3 is CASSLDGVEDTQYF. The DNA of the CDR3 is TGTGCCAGCAGCTTGGACGGTGTGGAAGATACGCAGTATTTT.

The chain combines TRBV7-8 with TRBJ2-1; TRBD2 matches 10 bases. The germline gives CDR1 SGHVS, CDR2 FQNEAQ. The CDR3 length is 17 residues. V gave up 5 bases and J gave up 1 base; unmatched junction bases: 8. CDR3 nucleotide sequence: TGTGCCAGCAGCATCAGGCTAGCGGGGGAATCCTACAATGAGCAGTTCTTC. Protein: CASSIRLAGESYNEQFF. Full variable domain (remainder filled in from reference TRBV7-8 and TRBJ2-1): GAGVSQSPRYKVAKRGQDVALRCDPISGHVSLFWYQQALGQGPEFLTYFQNEAQLDKSGLPSDRFFAERPEGSVSTLKIQRTQQEDSAVYLCASSIRLAGESYNEQFFGPGTRLTVL.

V usage is TRBV19 and J usage is TRBJ2-7; D is unresolved. The CDR3 length is 13 residues. The germline gives CDR1 LNHDA, CDR2 SQIVND (reference sequence). Trimming took off 5 bases at V and 0 bases at J, with 8 bases between the two ends. The DNA for the CDR3 is TGTGCCAGTAGTGTGCGGCCCTCCTACGAGCAGTACTTC. It yields the protein CASSVRPSYEQYF.

This rearrangement joins TRBV7-2 to TRBJ1-1; 7 nucleotides agree with TRBD1. The ends lost 5 bases at V and 4 bases at J; junction bases unmatched: 10. Germline V gene lookup returns CDR1 SGHTA and CDR2 FQGNSA. The CDR3 length is 15 residues. As DNA, the CDR3 is TGTGCCAGCAGCCAACTCTGGACAGGAGGCACTGAAGCTTTCTTT. This codes for CASSQLWTGGTEAFF.

The genes are TRBV20-1 and TRBJ1-2, with no clear D. Germline loops: CDR1 DFQATT, CDR2 SNEGSKA (reference sequence). V was cut by 6 bases and J by 0 bases, with 11 bases left in between. The CDR3 is 13 residues long. CDR3 amino acids: CSASDDANYGYTF. For the CDR3, the DNA is TGCAGTGCGTCGGACGACGCTAACTATGGCTACACCTTC.

This clonotype has a handful of counts. V gene TRBV6-5 combines with J gene TRBJ2-7; D may be TRBD1 (6 bases). Per germline, CDR1 MNHEY and CDR2 SVGAGI. Trimming removed 4 bases at V and 2 bases at J, with 15 bases between. The CDR3 contains 15 residues. Here the CDR3 DNA reads TGTGCCAGCAGTTTCCGAGGACAGACCGCCTACGAGCAGTACTTC. It specifies CASSFRGQTAYEQYF.

This clonotype has more than one count but fewer than ten. In DNA, the CDR3 is TGTGCCACCAGTGATTTGGGGACTAGCGGCTACAATGAGCAGTTCTTC. It translates to CATSDLGTSGYNEQFF. The V gene is TRBV24-1, the J gene TRBJ2-1, with 11 bases identical to TRBD2. Germline CDR1 and CDR2: KGHDR and SFDVKD. There are 16 residues in the CDR3. Trimming removed 0 bases from V and 3 bases from J; junction bases left unmatched: 0.

This clonotype was seen only a few times. The chain joins TRBV5-6 to TRBJ2-1; 7 nucleotides agree with TRBD1. The CDR3 consists of 14 residues. Germline V CDR1 and CDR2: SGHDT, YYEEEE. Trimming took 4 bases from V and 4 from J; bases not matched to a gene: 5. The CDR3 nucleotides read TGTGCCAGCAGCATACGGACAGGATACAATGAGCAGTTCTTC. It yields the protein CASSIRTGYNEQFF.

This chain connects TRBV6-1 to TRBJ1-6; 7 positions match TRBD1. With 8 bases clipped from V and 3 bases from J, the junction kept 4 bases outside the gene matches. The CDR3 spans 14 residues. Germline V gives CDR1 MNHNS, CDR2 SASEGT. The DNA of the CDR3 is TGTGCCAGCTCCGGACAGGTCTATAATTCACCCCTCCACTTT. Protein sequence: CASSGQVYNSPLHF.

This chain links TRBV20-1 with TRBJ1-2, with TRBD1 as a possible D gene (6 bases). The ends were cut back, 6 bases at V and 2 bases at J, with 13 bases in the middle. CDR1 is DFQATT and CDR2 is SNEGSKA in the germline V gene (reference sequence). The CDR3 extends over 13 amino acids. CDR3 DNA sequence: TGCAGTGCCTTCGCGAGGGGGAACTATGGCTACACCTTC. It encodes CSAFARGNYGYTF.

There are a few counts of this clonotype. The V and J genes are TRBV4-3 and TRBJ2-5, with D possibly matching TRBD1 (5 bases). Germline V gene data show CDR1 as LGHNA and CDR2 as YSLEER. Trimming took off 0 bases at V and 7 bases at J, with 18 bases between the two ends. CDR3 size: 16 residues. The CDR3 loop reads CASSQDQIGASGTQYF. For the CDR3, the DNA is TGCGCCAGCAGCCAAGATCAGATTGGGGCCAGTGGGACCCAGTACTTC.

This clonotype was counted between two and nine times. This chain joins TRBV20-1 and TRBJ2-3; TRBD2 aligns across 10 bases. The CDR3 is 15 amino acids. The germline V gene has CDR1 DFQATT and CDR2 SNEGSKA (reference sequence). V lost 6 bases, J lost 5 bases, and 11 bases stayed unmatched. CDR3 DNA: TGCAGTGCAAGCCCGCTAGCGGGGGTCGAAGATACGCAGTATTTT. This sequence encodes CSASPLAGVEDTQYF.

This chain uses TRBV7-2 with TRBJ2-3, with 8 nucleotides matching TRBD2. Germline values: CDR1 SGHTA, CDR2 FQGNSA. The CDR3 sequence is 17 residues long. Losses at the gene ends were 5 bases for V and 4 bases for J; bases not matched to a gene: 14. CDR3 amino acids: CASSPTGRALGADTQYF. In DNA, the CDR3 is TGTGCCAGCAGCCCAACCGGGAGGGCCTTAGGCGCAGATACGCAGTATTTT.

The sample holds a few counts of this clonotype. The CDR3 is CSAREFLGDSYEQYF. The CDR3 DNA sequence: TGCAGTGCTAGAGAATTCTTAGGGGACTCCTACGAGCAGTACTTC. The rearrangement links TRBV20-1 to TRBJ2-7; D is possibly TRBD1 (5 bases). Germline CDR1 and CDR2: DFQATT and SNEGSKA (reference sequence). The CDR3 length is 15 residues. Trimming took 0 bases from V and 0 from J, leaving 12 bases between them.

The chain couples TRBV7-9 to TRBJ2-5; tentative D call: TRBD2 (5 bases). V was clipped by 11 bases and J by 2 bases, with 21 bases between them. CDR1 SEHNR and CDR2 FQNEAQ come from the germline V gene (reference sequence). This CDR3 has 15 amino acids. This CDR3 reads CAQLKAGALQETQYF. The CDR3 DNA follows: TGTGCCCAGCTTAAGGCGGGTGCCCTTCAAGAGACCCAGTACTTC.